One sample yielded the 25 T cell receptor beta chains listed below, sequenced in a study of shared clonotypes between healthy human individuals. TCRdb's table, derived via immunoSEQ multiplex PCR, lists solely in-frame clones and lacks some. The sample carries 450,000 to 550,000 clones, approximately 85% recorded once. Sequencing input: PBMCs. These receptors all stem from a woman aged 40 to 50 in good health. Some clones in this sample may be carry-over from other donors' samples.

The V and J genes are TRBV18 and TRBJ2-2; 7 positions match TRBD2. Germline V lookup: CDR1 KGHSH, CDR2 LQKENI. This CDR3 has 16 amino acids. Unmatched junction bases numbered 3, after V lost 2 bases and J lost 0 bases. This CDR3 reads CASSPLAGANTGELFF. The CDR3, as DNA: TGTGCCAGCTCACCATTAGCGGGTGCGAACACCGGGGAGCTGTTTTTT.

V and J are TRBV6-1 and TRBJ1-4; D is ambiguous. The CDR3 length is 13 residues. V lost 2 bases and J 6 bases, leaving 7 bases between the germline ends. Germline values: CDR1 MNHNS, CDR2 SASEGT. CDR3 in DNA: TGTGCCAGCAGTGAATCTCTGGATGAAAAACTGTTTTTT. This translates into CASSESLDEKLFF.

CDR3 sequence reads: CASSSGSGELFF. The CDR3, as DNA: TGTGCCAGCAGTTCCGGGTCCGGGGAGCTGTTTTTT. The rearrangement links TRBV27 to TRBJ2-2; D call uncertain. The germline V gene has CDR1 MNHEY and CDR2 SMNVEV (reference sequence). With 4 bases removed from V and 6 bases from J, the gap between germline ends came to 6 bases. This CDR3 is built from 12 residues.

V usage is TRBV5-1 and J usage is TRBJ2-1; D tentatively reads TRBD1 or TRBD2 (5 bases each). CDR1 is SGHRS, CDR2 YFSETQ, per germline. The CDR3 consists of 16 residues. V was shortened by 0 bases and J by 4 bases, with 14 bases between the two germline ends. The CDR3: CASSLAPGTEYNEQFF. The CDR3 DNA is TGCGCCAGCAGCTTGGCCCCAGGGACGGAATACAATGAGCAGTTCTTC.

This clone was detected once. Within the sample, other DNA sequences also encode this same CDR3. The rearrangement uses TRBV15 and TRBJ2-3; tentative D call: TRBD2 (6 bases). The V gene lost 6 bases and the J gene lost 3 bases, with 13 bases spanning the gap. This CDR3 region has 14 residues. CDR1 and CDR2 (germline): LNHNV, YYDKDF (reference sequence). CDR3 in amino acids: CATSRDLGTDTQYF. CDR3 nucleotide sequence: TGTGCCACCAGTCGGGACTTGGGAACAGATACGCAGTATTTT.

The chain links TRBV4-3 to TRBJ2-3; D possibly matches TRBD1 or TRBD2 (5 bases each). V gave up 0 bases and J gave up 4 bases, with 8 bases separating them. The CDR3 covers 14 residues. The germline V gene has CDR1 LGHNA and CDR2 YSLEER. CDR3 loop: CASSQDPGPDTQYF. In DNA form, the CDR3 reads TGCGCCAGCAGCCAAGATCCGGGACCAGATACGCAGTATTTT.

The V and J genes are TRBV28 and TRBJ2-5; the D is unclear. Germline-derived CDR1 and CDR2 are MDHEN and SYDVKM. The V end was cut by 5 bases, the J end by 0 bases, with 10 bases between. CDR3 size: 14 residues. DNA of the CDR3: TGTGCCAGCAGTGGAACAGTTTACCAAGAGACCCAGTACTTC. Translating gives CASSGTVYQETQYF.

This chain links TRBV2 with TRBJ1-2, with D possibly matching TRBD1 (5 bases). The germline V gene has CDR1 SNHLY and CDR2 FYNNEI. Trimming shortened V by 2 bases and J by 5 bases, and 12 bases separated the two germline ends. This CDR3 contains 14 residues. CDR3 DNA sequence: TGTGCCAGCAGTGAACAGGGAGCGGAGTATGGCTACACCTTC. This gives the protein CASSEQGAEYGYTF.

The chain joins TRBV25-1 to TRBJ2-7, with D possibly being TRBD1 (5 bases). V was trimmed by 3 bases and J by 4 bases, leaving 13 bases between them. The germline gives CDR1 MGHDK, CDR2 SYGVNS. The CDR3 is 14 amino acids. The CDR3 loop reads CASSEAQGRYEQYF. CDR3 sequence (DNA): TGTGCCAGCAGTGAGGCTCAGGGCAGATACGAGCAGTACTTC.

The CDR3 nucleotides read TGTGCCAGCAGCCCCGGGGCCCACAATGAGCAGTTCTTC. This codes for CASSPGAHNEQFF. V is TRBV11-3 and J is TRBJ2-1, with D perhaps given as TRBD1 or TRBD2 (5 bases each). The germline gives CDR1 SGHNT, CDR2 YENEEA. The CDR3 runs to 13 residues. V gave up 5 bases and J gave up 5 bases, with 10 bases separating them.

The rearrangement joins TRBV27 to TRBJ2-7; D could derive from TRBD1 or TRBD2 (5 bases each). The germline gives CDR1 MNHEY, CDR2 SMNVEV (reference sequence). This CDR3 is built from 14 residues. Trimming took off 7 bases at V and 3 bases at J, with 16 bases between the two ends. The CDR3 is CASKFRGPGYEQYF. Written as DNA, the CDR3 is TGTGCCAGCAAGTTTCGGGGCCCGGGCTACGAGCAGTACTTC.

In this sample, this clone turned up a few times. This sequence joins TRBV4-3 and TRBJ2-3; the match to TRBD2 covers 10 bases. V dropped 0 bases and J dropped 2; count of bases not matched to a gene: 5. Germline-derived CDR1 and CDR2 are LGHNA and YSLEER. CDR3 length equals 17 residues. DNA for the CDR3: TGCGCCAGCAGCCAAGATCTAGGACTAGCGGTCACAGATACGCAGTATTTT. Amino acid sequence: CASSQDLGLAVTDTQYF.

CDR3 in DNA: TGTGCCAGCAGTTCCCCCGGGACAGGCTACAATGAGCAGTTCTTC. Amino acids: CASSSPGTGYNEQFF. J is TRBJ2-1 and V is TRBV27; TRBD1 agrees at 8 bases. The CDR3 is 15 amino acids. Germline V gives CDR1 MNHEY, CDR2 SMNVEV (reference sequence). V lost 4 bases, J lost 3 bases, and 5 bases stayed unmatched.

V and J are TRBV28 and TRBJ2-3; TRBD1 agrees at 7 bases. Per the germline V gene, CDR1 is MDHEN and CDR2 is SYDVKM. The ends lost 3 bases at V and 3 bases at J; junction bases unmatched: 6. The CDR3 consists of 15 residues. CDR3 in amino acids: CASSFDRAGTDTQYF. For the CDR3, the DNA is TGTGCCAGCAGTTTCGACAGGGCTGGGACAGATACGCAGTATTTT.

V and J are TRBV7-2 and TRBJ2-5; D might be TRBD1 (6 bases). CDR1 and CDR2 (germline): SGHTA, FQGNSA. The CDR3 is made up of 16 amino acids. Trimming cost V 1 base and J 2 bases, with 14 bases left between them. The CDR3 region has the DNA TGTGCCAGCAGCTTAGGGACAGCCCTGGGACAAGAGACCCAGTACTTC. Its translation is CASSLGTALGQETQYF.

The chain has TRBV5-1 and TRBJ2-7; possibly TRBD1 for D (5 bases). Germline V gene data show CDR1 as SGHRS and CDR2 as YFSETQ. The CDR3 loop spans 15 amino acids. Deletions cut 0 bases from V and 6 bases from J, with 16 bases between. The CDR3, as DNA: TGCGCCAGCAGCTTGGGAGGCTCCAGGGCTGGCGAGCAGTACTTC. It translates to CASSLGGSRAGEQYF.

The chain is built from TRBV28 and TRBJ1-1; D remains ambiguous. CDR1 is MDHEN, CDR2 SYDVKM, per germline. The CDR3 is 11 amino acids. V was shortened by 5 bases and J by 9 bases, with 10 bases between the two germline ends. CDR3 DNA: TGTGCCAGCAGTCTCGGGAGGAAAGCTTTCTTT. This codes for CASSLGRKAFF.

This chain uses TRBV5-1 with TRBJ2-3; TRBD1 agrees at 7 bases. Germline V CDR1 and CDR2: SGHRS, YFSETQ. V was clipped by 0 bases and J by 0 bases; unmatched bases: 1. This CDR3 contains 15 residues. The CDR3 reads CASSLETGSTDTQYF. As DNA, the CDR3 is TGCGCCAGCAGCTTGGAGACAGGGAGCACAGATACGCAGTATTTT.

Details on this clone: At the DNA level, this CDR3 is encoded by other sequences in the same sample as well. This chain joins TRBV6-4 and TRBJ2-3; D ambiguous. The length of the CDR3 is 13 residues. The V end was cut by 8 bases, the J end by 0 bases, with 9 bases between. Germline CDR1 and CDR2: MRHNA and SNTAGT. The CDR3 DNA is TGTGCCAGCTCCCGATCTAGCACAGATACGCAGTATTTT. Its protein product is CASSRSSTDTQYF.

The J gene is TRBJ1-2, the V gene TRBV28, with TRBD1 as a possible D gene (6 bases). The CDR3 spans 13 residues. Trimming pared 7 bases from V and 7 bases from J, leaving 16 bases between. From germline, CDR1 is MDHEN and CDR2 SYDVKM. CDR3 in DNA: TGTGCCAGCACTGACAGGAAAAACCGTGGCTACACCTTC. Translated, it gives CASTDRKNRGYTF.

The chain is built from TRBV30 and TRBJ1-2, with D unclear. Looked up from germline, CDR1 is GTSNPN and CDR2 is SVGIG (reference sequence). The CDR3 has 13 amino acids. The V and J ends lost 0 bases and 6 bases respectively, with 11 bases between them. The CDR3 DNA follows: TGTGCCTGGAGTGTTGGGGAGACGGATGGCTACACCTTC. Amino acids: CAWSVGETDGYTF.

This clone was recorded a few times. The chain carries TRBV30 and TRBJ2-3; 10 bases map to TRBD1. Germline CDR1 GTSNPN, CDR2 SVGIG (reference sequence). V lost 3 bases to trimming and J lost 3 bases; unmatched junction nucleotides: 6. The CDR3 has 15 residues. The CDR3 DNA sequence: TGTGCCTGGAGGGGACCGGGACAGGGGACAGATACGCAGTATTTT. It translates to CAWRGPGQGTDTQYF.

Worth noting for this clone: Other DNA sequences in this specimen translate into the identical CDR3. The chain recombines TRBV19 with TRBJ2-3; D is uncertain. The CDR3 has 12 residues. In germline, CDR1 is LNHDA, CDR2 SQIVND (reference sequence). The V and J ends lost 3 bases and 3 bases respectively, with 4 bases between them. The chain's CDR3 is CASSMTTDTQYF. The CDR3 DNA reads TGTGCCAGTAGTATGACTACAGATACGCAGTATTTT.

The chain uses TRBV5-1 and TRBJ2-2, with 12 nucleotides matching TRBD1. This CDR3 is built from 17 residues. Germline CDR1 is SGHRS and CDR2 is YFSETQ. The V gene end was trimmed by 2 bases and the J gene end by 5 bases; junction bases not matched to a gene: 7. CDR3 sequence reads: CASSFGTGGAGTGELFF. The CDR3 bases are TGCGCCAGCAGCTTCGGGACAGGGGGCGCGGGGACCGGGGAGCTGTTTTTT.

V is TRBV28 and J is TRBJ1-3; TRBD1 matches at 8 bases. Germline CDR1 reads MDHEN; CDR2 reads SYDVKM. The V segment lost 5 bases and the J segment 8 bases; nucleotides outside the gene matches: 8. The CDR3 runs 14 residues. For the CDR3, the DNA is TGTGCCAGCAGTCCGGACAGGGTACAGCACACCATATATTTT. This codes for CASSPDRVQHTIYF.